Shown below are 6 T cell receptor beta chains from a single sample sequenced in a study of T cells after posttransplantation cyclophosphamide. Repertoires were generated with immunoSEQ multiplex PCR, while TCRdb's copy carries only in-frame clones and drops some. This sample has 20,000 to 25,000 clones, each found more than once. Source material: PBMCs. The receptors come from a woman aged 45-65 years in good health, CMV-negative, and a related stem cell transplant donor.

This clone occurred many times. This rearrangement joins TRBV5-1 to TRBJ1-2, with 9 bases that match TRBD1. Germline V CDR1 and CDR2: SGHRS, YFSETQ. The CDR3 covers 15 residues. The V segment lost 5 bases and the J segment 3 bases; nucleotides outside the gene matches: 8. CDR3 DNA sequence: TGCGCCAGCAGTAGGACAGGGGCTCAGGACTATGGCTACACCTTC. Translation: CASSRTGAQDYGYTF.

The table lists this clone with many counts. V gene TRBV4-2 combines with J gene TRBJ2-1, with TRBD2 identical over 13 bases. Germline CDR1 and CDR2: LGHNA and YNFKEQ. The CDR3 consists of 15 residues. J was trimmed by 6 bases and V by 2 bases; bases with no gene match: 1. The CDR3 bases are TGTGCCAGCAGCCAAACTAGCGGGGGGGCCAATGAGCAGTTCTTC. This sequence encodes CASSQTSGGANEQFF.

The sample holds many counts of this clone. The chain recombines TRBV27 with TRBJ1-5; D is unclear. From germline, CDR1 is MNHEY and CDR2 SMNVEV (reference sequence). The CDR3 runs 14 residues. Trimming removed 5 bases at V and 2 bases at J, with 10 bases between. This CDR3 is CASSLIGGNQPQHF. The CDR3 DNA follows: TGTGCCAGCAGTCTCATCGGGGGCAATCAGCCCCAGCATTTT.

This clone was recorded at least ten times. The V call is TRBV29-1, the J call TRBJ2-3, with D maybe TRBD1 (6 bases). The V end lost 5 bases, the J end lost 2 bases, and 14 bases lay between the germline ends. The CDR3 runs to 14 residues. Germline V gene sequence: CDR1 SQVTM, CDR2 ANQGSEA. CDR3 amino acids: CSVSGESSTDTQYF. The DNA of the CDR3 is TGCAGCGTTTCAGGGGAGTCTTCCACAGATACGCAGTATTTT.

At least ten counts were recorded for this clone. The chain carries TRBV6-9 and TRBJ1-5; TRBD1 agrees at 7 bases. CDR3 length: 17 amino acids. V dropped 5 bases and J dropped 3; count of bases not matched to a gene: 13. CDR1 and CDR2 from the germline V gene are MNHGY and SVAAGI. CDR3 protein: CASSPKPDRVNNQPQHF. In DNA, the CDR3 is TGTGCCAGCAGTCCTAAACCAGACAGGGTGAACAATCAGCCCCAGCATTTT.

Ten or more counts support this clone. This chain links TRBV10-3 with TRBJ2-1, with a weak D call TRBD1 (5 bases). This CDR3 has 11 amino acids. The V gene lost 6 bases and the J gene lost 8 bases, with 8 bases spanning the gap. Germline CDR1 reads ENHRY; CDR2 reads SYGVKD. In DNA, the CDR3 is TGTGCCATCAGGAAAGGGGATGAGCAGTTCTTC. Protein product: CAIRKGDEQFF.